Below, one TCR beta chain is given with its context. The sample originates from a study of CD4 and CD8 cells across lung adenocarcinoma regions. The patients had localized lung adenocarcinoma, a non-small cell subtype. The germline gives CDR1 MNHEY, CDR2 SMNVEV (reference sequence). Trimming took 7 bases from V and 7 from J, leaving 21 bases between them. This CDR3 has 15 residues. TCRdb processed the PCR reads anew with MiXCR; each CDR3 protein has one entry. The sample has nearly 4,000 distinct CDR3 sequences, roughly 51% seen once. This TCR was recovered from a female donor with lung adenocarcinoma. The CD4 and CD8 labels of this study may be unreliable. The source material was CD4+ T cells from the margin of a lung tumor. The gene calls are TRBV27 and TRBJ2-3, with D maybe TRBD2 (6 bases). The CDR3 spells CASKPSVGVRYTQYF. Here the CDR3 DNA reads TGTGCCAGCAAACCTAGCGTTGGAGTTAGGTATACGCAGTATTTT.